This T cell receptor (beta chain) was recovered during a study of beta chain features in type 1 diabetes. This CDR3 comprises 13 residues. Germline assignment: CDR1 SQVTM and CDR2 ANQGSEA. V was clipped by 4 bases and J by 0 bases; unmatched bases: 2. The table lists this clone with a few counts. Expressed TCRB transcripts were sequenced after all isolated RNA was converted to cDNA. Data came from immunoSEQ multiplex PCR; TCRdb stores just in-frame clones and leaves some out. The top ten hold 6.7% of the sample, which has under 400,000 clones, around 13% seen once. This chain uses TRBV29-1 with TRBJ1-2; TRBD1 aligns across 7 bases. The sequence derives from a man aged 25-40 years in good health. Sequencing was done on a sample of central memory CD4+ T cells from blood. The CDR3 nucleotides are TGCAGCGTTGGGACAGGTTCTAACTATGGCTACACCTTC. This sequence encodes CSVGTGSNYGYTF. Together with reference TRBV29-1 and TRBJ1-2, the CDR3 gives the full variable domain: SAVISQKPSRDICQRGTSLTIQCQVDSQVTMMFWYRQQPGQSLTLIATANQGSEATYESGFVIDKFPISRPNLTFSTLTVSNMSPEDSSIYLCSVGTGSNYGYTFGSGTRLTVV.